One and the same sample provided the 26 T cell receptor beta chains below, sequenced in a study of early T cells in non-severe SARS-CoV-2 infection. TCRdb reprocessed the 5' RACE reads via MiXCR and lists one record per CDR3 protein. The top ten hold around 23% of the sample, which has 25,000 to 35,000 distinct CDR3 sequences, around 5% seen once. Sequencing was done on a sample of whole blood. Every receptor here comes from an adult who was a healthcare worker with PCR-confirmed SARS-CoV-2 infection or an uninfected control (not recorded which).

The chain couples TRBV13 to TRBJ2-1; maybe TRBD2 (7 bases). The germline V gene has CDR1 PRHDT and CDR2 FYEKMQ (reference sequence). V was shortened by 5 bases and J by 12 bases, with 14 bases between the two germline ends. The CDR3 runs 12 residues. The CDR3 DNA sequence: TGTGCCAGCAGCCTCCAGGGAGGGGGGCAGTTCTTC. This translates into CASSLQGGGQFF.

This clonotype was seen only a few times. This rearrangement joins TRBV29-1 to TRBJ2-2, with 7 nucleotides matching TRBD1. Germline V CDR1 and CDR2: SQVTM, ANQGSEA. V was clipped by 7 bases and J by 6 bases; unmatched bases: 5. CDR3 length equals 12 residues. CDR3 in amino acids: CSATGTAGELFF. CDR3 nucleotide sequence: TGCAGCGCTACCGGGACAGCCGGGGAGCTGTTTTTT.

To note about this clonotype: This could be a read error, since a much larger clone is one nucleotide away. Here the CDR3 reads CACGVQGVHGYTF. The CDR3 bases are TGTGCCTGCGGAGTACAAGGAGTACATGGCTACACCTTC. The chain has TRBV6-1 and TRBJ1-2; no clear D. The CDR3 contains 13 residues. Deletions cut 11 bases from V and 6 bases from J, with 19 bases between. The V gene's germline CDR1 is MNHNS and CDR2 SASEGT.

V is TRBV2 and J is TRBJ2-1; 7 nucleotides agree with TRBD2. The CDR3 extends over 15 amino acids. Trimming cost V 6 bases and J 2 bases; bases outside gene matches: 7. Germline CDR1 and CDR2: SNHLY and FYNNEI. The CDR3 DNA reads as TGTGCCAGCAGAGGAGCGGGATATCCCTACAATGAGCAGTTCTTC. Protein product: CASRGAGYPYNEQFF.

Regarding this clonotype: Germline is not matched at one junction end, which may reflect a read error. This chain links TRBV7-6 with TRBJ2-3, with 10 bases lining up with TRBD2. The CDR3 is 16 residues long. Germline CDR1 SGHVS, CDR2 FNYEAQ. The CDR3, as DNA: TGTGCCAACAGCTTAGCGGGGGGACAGTTCGGCAATACGCAGTATTTT. Protein: CANSLAGGQFGNTQYF.

This clonotype was found many times. V usage is TRBV11-2 and J usage is TRBJ2-5; no clear D. The V gene lost 1 base and the J gene lost 2 bases, with 2 bases spanning the gap. The length of the CDR3 is 12 residues. From germline, CDR1 is SGHAT and CDR2 FQNNGV. This CDR3 reads CASSLGQETQYF. DNA for the CDR3: TGTGCCAGCAGCTTAGGGCAAGAGACCCAGTACTTC.

This clonotype came up many times. V usage is TRBV7-8 and J usage is TRBJ2-5; 10 nucleotides align to TRBD2. CDR1 is SGHVS, CDR2 FQNEAQ, per germline. The V segment lost 5 bases and the J segment 4 bases; nucleotides outside the gene matches: 10. CDR3 length: 16 amino acids. The DNA for the CDR3 is TGTGCCAGCAGCCCAGAGGTAGCGGGAGGTGGAGAGACCCAGTACTTC. Protein: CASSPEVAGGGETQYF.

This clonotype occurred a few times. V and J are TRBV27 and TRBJ1-6, with TRBD1 identical over 10 bases. CDR3 size: 14 residues. After removal of 6 bases from V and 10 bases from J, the junction contained 6 bases not matched to a gene. Germline assignment: CDR1 MNHEY and CDR2 SMNVEV (reference sequence). CDR3 residues: CASSHGTGESPLHF. DNA for the CDR3: TGTGCCAGCAGCCATGGGACAGGGGAGTCACCCCTCCACTTT.

In its sample, this clonotype was seen many times. This chain joins TRBV2 and TRBJ2-4, with 7 positions matching TRBD1. The germline V gene has CDR1 SNHLY and CDR2 FYNNEI. The CDR3 runs 15 residues. The junction had 2 bases not matched to a gene; V was cut back by 1 base and J by 2 bases. CDR3 DNA sequence: TGTGCCAGCAGTGAAGGACAGGGAACCAAAAACATTCAGTACTTC. Its protein is CASSEGQGTKNIQYF.

V usage is TRBV7-9 and J usage is TRBJ1-6; 10 bases fit TRBD1. The CDR3 has 16 amino acids. The V gene end was trimmed by 5 bases and the J gene end by 7 bases; junction bases not matched to a gene: 8. Germline loops: CDR1 SEHNR, CDR2 FQNEAQ (reference sequence). CDR3 nucleotide sequence: TGTGCCAGCAGCAGATCCGGGACAGGGGTAAATTCACCCCTCCACTTT. It specifies CASSRSGTGVNSPLHF.

This clonotype was counted many times. This chain uses TRBV6-6 with TRBJ1-2; D is perhaps TRBD1 (6 bases). The CDR3 consists of 14 residues. Trimming took off 6 bases at V and 3 bases at J, with 14 bases between the two ends. Per the germline V gene, CDR1 is MNHNY and CDR2 is SVGAGI (reference sequence). CDR3 sequence reads: CASSPLQGYYGYTF. The CDR3 DNA follows: TGTGCCAGCAGCCCCCTACAGGGTTACTATGGCTACACCTTC.

The DNA for the CDR3 is TGTGCCAGTTCCGTAGGAGCGTATGGCTACACCTTC. Translated, it gives CASSVGAYGYTF. This rearrangement joins TRBV18 to TRBJ1-2; no reliable D call. The CDR3 sequence is 12 residues long. Per germline, CDR1 KGHSH and CDR2 LQKENI. The V and J ends lost 9 bases and 5 bases respectively, with 13 bases between them.

This clonotype came up many times. The rearrangement joins TRBV11-3 to TRBJ2-7, with TRBD1 matching 9 bases. This CDR3 is 15 amino acids long. V lost 6 bases, J lost 2 bases, and 8 bases stayed unmatched. Per germline, CDR1 SGHNT and CDR2 YENEEA. The CDR3 nucleotides are TGTGCCAGCAGTCCGTGGGGGACAGGGCCCTACGAGCAGTACTTC. Its protein product is CASSPWGTGPYEQYF.

This clonotype was counted ten times or more. DNA for the CDR3: TGTGCCAGCAGCCACGGTGGACTAGAGTCGGGCGAGCAGTACTTC. It is translated as CASSHGGLESGEQYF. This rearrangement joins TRBV4-2 to TRBJ2-7; 7 bases are a match to TRBD2. Germline CDR1 and CDR2: LGHNA and YNFKEQ. J lost 6 bases, V lost 3 bases, and 11 bases had no gene match. The CDR3 loop spans 15 amino acids.

In this sample, this clonotype turned up a few times. The chain joins TRBV2 to TRBJ1-5; D remains ambiguous. CDR1 is SNHLY, CDR2 FYNNEI, per germline. This CDR3 has 13 amino acids. V was trimmed by 5 bases and J by 4 bases, leaving 9 bases between them. CDR3 in amino acids: CASSPYENQPQHF. The CDR3 coding sequence is TGTGCCAGCAGTCCCTACGAAAATCAGCCCCAGCATTTT.

This clonotype was recorded at least ten times. V usage is TRBV7-9 and J usage is TRBJ2-1; 8 bases align to TRBD2. V dropped 3 bases and J dropped 4; count of bases not matched to a gene: 5. Germline assignment: CDR1 SEHNR and CDR2 FQNEAQ (reference sequence). This CDR3 is built from 15 residues. The CDR3 nucleotides read TGTGCCAGCAGCTTCAGAGGGACTAGGTACAATGAGCAGTTCTTC. It codes for CASSFRGTRYNEQFF.

This clonotype was counted many times. V is TRBV6-5 and J is TRBJ2-1; 14 nucleotides line up with TRBD2. CDR1 and CDR2 from the germline V gene are MNHEY and SVGAGI. This CDR3 contains 13 residues. V lost 8 bases, J lost 8 bases, and 2 bases stayed unmatched. CDR3 amino acids: CASLGLAGDEQFF. The DNA of the CDR3 is TGTGCCAGCTTGGGACTAGCGGGAGATGAGCAGTTCTTC.

In its sample, this clonotype was seen many times. This sequence joins TRBV7-6 and TRBJ2-2; D unresolved. CDR1 and CDR2 from the germline V gene are SGHVS and FNYEAQ. The CDR3 runs 17 residues. The V end lost 5 bases, the J end lost 2 bases, and 18 bases lay between the germline ends. The CDR3 reads CASSPASGTRNTGELFF. The CDR3 region has the DNA TGTGCCAGCAGCCCGGCCTCCGGCACCAGAAACACCGGGGAGCTGTTTTTT.

The V gene is TRBV6-5, the J gene TRBJ1-1, with 8 bases that match TRBD1. CDR3 size: 16 residues. CDR1 MNHEY and CDR2 SVGAGI come from the germline V gene. V gave up 10 bases and J gave up 3 bases; unmatched junction bases: 16. CDR3 residues: CATKPLGRGQYTEAFF. CDR3 DNA: TGTGCCACCAAACCTCTGGGCAGGGGGCAGTACACTGAAGCTTTCTTT.

There are a few counts of this clonotype. This chain uses TRBV4-3 with TRBJ1-6; D possibly corresponds to TRBD1 (6 bases). This CDR3 is 15 amino acids long. Per germline, CDR1 LGHNA and CDR2 YSLEER. Trimming removed 1 base from V and 6 bases from J, with 10 bases in between. CDR3 DNA sequence: TGCGCCAGCAGCCAAGGGACAGCAATTAATTCACCCCTCCACTTT. It encodes CASSQGTAINSPLHF.

The chain combines TRBV6-2 or TRBV6-3 with TRBJ2-1; perhaps D is TRBD1 or TRBD2 (5 bases each). The V end was cut by 5 bases, the J end by 4 bases, with 18 bases between. Germline V gene sequence: CDR1 MNHEY, CDR2 SVGEGT. This CDR3 comprises 16 residues. The CDR3 DNA is TGTGCCAGCAGTCCTAGGCAGGGACGGGTTTACAATGAGCAGTTCTTC. Its protein product is CASSPRQGRVYNEQFF.

This clonotype has just a few counts. V is TRBV10-3 and J is TRBJ1-1; 8 bases agree with TRBD1. CDR3 length: 14 residues. The V segment lost 10 bases and the J segment 0 bases; nucleotides outside the gene matches: 7. Germline lookup yields CDR1 ENHRY and CDR2 SYGVKD. CDR3 amino acids: CATGQGLMNTEAFF. The CDR3 bases are TGTGCCACCGGACAGGGCTTAATGAACACTGAAGCTTTCTTT.

The rearrangement joins TRBV29-1 to TRBJ1-1; D unresolved. This CDR3 spans 12 amino acids. Germline values: CDR1 SQVTM, CDR2 ANQGSEA. The V gene lost 7 bases and the J gene lost 0 bases, with 9 bases spanning the gap. CDR3 DNA: TGCAGCGGTTCGACCGTGAACACTGAAGCTTTCTTT. It specifies CSGSTVNTEAFF. Full variable domain (remainder filled in from reference TRBV29-1 and TRBJ1-1): SAVISQKPSRDICQRGTSLTIQCQVDSQVTMMFWYRQQPGQSLTLIATANQGSEATYESGFVIDKFPISRPNLTFSTLTVSNMSPEDSSIYLCSGSTVNTEAFFGQGTRLTVV.

At least ten counts were recorded for this clonotype. The J gene is TRBJ2-1, the V gene TRBV6-2 or TRBV6-3; perhaps TRBD2 as D (5 bases). CDR3 size: 18 residues. CDR1 and CDR2 (germline): MNHEY, SVGEGT. The V gene lost 5 bases and the J gene lost 9 bases, with 29 bases spanning the gap. CDR3 coding DNA: TGTGCCAGCAGTACCACTGGAGGTCAAGTGCTGTTGGGGAGTGAGCAGTTCTTC. Translated, it gives CASSTTGGQVLLGSEQFF.

This clonotype appeared many times. The rearrangement links TRBV7-2 to TRBJ2-1, with 13 nucleotides matching TRBD2. The germline gives CDR1 SGHTA, CDR2 FQGNSA. The V segment lost 6 bases and the J segment 9 bases; nucleotides outside the gene matches: 8. This CDR3 comprises 15 residues. CDR3 coding DNA: TGTGCCAGCAGAATAACTAGCGGGGGGGCCGGTGAGCAGTTCTTC. Protein sequence: CASRITSGGAGEQFF. The whole variable domain, remainder taken from reference TRBV7-2 and TRBJ2-1, is GAGVSQSPSNKVTEKGKDVELRCDPISGHTALYWYRQSLGQGLEFLIYFQGNSAPDKSGLPSDRFSAERTGGSVSTLTIQRTQQEDSAVYLCASRITSGGAGEQFFGPGTRLTVL.

This clonotype came up a few times. One end of the junction is discordant with germline, which a read error may explain. V usage is TRBV7-7 and J usage is TRBJ2-5; the D is unclear. Germline V gives CDR1 SSHAT, CDR2 FNYEAQ (reference sequence). The CDR3 spans 15 residues. The CDR3: CASSHEAGFGETQYF. Here the CDR3 DNA reads TGTGCTAGCAGCCATGAAGCAGGTTTCGGGGAGACCCAGTACTTC.